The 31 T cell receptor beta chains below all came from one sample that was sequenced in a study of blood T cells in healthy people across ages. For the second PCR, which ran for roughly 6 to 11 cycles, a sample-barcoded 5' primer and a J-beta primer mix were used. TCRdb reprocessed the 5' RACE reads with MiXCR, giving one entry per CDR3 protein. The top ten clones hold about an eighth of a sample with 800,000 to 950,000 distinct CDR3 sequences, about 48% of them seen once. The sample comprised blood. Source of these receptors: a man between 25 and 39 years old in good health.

The CDR3 region is CASIRQGYGYTF. The CDR3 DNA reads as TGTGCCAGCATCCGACAGGGCTATGGCTACACCTTC. This chain connects TRBV5-6 to TRBJ1-2, with 7 positions matching TRBD1. Germline CDR1 is SGHDT and CDR2 is YYEEEE. The length of the CDR3 is 12 residues. With 6 bases clipped from V and 4 bases from J, the junction kept 3 bases outside the gene matches.

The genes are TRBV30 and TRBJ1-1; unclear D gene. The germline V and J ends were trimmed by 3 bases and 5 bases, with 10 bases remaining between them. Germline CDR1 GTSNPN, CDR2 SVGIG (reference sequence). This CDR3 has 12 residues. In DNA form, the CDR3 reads TGTGCCTGGAGGCAAGAGGTAACTGAAGCTTTCTTT. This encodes CAWRQEVTEAFF.

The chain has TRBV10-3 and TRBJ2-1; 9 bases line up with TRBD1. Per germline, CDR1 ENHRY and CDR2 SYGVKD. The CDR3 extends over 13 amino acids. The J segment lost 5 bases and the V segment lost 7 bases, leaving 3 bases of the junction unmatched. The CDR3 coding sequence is TGTGCCATCACGGGACAGGGAAACAATGAGCAGTTCTTC. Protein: CAITGQGNNEQFF.

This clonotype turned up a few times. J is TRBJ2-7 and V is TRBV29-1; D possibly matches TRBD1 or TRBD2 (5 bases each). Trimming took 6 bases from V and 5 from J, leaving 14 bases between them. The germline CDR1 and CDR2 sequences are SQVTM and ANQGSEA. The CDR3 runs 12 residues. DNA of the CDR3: TGCAGCGTCCGGGACGGAGCCCACGAGCAGTACTTC. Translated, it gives CSVRDGAHEQYF.

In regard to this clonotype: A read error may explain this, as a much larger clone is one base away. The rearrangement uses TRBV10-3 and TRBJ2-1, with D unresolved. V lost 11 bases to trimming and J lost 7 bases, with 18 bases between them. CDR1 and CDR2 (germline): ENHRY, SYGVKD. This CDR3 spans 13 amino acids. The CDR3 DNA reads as TGTGCCGCGGACGAGTCCCTTAAAAATGAGCAGTTCTTC. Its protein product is CAADESLKNEQFF.

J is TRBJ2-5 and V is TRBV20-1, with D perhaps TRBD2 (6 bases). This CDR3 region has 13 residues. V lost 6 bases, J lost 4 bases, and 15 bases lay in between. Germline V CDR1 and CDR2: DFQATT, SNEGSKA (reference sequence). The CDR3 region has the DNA TGCAGTGCCCAATCTAGCGCCCCAGAGACCCAGTACTTC. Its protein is CSAQSSAPETQYF.

This CDR3 is CASSLAITENTEAFF. CDR3 DNA sequence: TGTGCCAGCAGCTTAGCGATCACAGAGAACACTGAAGCTTTCTTT. This sequence joins TRBV7-6 and TRBJ1-1; D unclear. The ends were cut back, 0 bases at V and 1 base at J, with 9 bases in the middle. The CDR3 is 15 residues long. CDR1 is SGHVS, CDR2 FNYEAQ, per germline.

The CDR3 protein is CASSTGRENEQFF. The CDR3 bases are TGTGCCAGCAGCACCGGACGGGAAAATGAGCAGTTCTTC. This rearrangement joins TRBV7-3 to TRBJ2-1; D perhaps matches TRBD2 (5 bases). The V end lost 5 bases, the J end lost 7 bases, and 12 bases lay between the germline ends. This CDR3 has 13 amino acids. Germline lookup yields CDR1 SGHTA and CDR2 FQGTGA. Full variable domain (outside the CDR3, taken from reference TRBV7-3 and TRBJ2-1): GAGVSQTPSNKVTEKGKYVELRCDPISGHTALYWYRQSLGQGPEFLIYFQGTGAADDSGLPNDRFFAVRPEGSVSTLKIQRTERGDSAVYLCASSTGRENEQFFGPGTRLTVL.

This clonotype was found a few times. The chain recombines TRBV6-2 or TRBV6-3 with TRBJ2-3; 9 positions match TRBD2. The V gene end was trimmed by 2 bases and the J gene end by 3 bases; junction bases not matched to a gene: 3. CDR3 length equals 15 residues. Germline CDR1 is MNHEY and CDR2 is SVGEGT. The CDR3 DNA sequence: TGTGCCAGCAGTTACGGACTAGCGAATACAGATACGCAGTATTTT. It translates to CASSYGLANTDTQYF.

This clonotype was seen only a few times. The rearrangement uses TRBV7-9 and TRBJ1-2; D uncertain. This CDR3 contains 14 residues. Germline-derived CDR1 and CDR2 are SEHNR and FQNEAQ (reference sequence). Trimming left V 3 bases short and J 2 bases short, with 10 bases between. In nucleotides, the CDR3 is TGTGCCAGCAGCTTTTCGCCCGTAAACTATGGCTACACCTTC. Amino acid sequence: CASSFSPVNYGYTF.

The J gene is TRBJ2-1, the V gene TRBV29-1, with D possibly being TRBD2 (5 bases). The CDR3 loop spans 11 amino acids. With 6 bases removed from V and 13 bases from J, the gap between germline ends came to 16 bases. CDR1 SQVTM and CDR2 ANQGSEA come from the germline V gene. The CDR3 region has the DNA TGCAGCGTGAGAAGGACCGGGGTTCAGTTCTTC. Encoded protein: CSVRRTGVQFF.

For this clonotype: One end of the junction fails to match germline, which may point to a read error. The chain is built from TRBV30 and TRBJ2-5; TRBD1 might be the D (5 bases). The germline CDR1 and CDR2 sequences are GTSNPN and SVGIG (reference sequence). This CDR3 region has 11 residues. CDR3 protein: CAWSTGEAQYF. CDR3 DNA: TGTGCCTGGAGTACAGGAGAGGCCCAGTACTTC.

The CDR3 coding sequence is TGCAGTGCCGGGGAGGGGAACGAGCAGTACTTC. This gives the protein CSAGEGNEQYF. The chain joins TRBV20-1 to TRBJ2-7, with TRBD2 matching 7 bases. J lost 5 bases, V lost 6 bases, and 4 bases had no gene match. Germline V CDR1 and CDR2: DFQATT, SNEGSKA (reference sequence). The CDR3 is 11 residues long.

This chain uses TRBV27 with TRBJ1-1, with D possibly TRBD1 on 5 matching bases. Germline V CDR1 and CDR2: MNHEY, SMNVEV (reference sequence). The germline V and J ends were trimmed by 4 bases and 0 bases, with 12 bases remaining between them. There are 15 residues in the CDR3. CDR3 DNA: TGTGCCAGCAGTTATGACGGGGGGTTGAACACTGAAGCTTTCTTT. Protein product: CASSYDGGLNTEAFF.

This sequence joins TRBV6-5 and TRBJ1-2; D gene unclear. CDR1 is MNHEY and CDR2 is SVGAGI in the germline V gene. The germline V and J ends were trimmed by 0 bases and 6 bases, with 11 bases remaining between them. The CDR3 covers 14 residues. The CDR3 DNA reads TGTGCCAGCAGTTACTCACACCGCGCCAATGGCTACACCTTC. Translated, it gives CASSYSHRANGYTF.

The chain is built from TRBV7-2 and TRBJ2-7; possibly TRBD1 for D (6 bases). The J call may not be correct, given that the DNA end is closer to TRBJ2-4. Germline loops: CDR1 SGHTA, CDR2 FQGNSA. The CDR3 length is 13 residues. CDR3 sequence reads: CASSADRPNIQYF. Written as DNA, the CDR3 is TGTGCCAGCAGCGCGGACAGACCAAACATTCAGTACTTC.

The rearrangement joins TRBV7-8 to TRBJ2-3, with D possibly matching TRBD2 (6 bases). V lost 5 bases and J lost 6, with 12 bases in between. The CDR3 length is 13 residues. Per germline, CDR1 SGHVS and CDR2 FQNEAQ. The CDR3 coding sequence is TGTGCCAGCAGCCTGACCCTAGCGGATACGCAGTATTTT. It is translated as CASSLTLADTQYF. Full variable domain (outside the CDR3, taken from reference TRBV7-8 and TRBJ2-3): GAGVSQSPRYKVAKRGQDVALRCDPISGHVSLFWYQQALGQGPEFLTYFQNEAQLDKSGLPSDRFFAERPEGSVSTLKIQRTQQEDSAVYLCASSLTLADTQYFGPGTRLTVL.

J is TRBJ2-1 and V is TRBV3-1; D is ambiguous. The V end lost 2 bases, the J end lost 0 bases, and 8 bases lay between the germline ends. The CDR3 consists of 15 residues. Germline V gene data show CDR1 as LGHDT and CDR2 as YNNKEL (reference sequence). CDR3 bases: TGTGCCAGCAGCCAAAATGTGAACTCCTACAATGAGCAGTTCTTC. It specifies CASSQNVNSYNEQFF.

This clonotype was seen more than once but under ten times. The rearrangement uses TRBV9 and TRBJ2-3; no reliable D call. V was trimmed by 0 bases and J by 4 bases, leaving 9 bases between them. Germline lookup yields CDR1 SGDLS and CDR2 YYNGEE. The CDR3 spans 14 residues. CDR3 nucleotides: TGTGCCAGCAGCGTAGATTCAGGACCAGATACGCAGTATTTT. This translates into CASSVDSGPDTQYF.

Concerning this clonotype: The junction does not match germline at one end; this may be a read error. The DNA for the CDR3 is TGTGCCGGCAGTGGGACAACAAAAACCTATGGCTACACCTTC. It is translated as CAGSGTTKTYGYTF. The rearrangement uses TRBV2 and TRBJ1-2; possible D gene TRBD1, 6 bases. The germline V gene has CDR1 SNHLY and CDR2 FYNNEI. This CDR3 region has 14 residues.

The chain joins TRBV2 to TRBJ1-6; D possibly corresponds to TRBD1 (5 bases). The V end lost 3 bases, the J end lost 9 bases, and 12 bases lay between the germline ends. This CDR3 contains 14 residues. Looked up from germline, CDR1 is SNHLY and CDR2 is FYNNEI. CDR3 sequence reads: CASSESRVSSPLHF. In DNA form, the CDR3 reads TGTGCCAGCAGTGAGAGCAGGGTCAGTTCACCCCTCCACTTT.

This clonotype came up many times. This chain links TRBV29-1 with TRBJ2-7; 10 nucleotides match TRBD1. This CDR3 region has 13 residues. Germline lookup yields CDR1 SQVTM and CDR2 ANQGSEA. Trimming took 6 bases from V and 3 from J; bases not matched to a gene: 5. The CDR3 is CSVGGQGLYEQYF. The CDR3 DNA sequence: TGCAGCGTGGGGGGACAGGGGCTCTACGAGCAGTACTTC.

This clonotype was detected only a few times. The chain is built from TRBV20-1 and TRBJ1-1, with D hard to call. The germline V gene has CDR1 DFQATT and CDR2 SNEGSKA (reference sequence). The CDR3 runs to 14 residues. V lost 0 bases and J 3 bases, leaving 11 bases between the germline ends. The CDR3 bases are TGCAGTGCTAGAGATCCGATAGCGTACACTGAAGCTTTCTTT. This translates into CSARDPIAYTEAFF.

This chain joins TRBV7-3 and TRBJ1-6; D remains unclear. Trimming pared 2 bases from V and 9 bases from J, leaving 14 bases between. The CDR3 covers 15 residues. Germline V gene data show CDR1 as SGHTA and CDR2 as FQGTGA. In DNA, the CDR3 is TGTGCCAGCAGCTTAGGGAGCGGGATGGGTTCACCCCTCCACTTT. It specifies CASSLGSGMGSPLHF.

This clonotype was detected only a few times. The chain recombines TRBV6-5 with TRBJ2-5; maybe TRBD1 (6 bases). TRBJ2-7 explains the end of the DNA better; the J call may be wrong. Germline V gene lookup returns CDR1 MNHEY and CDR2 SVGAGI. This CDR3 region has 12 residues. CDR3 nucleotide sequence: TGTGCCAGCAGTTTCAGGGGCCGCGAGCAGTACTTC. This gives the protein CASSFRGREQYF.

In nucleotides, the CDR3 is TGTGCCATCAGTGAAAGACAGGGGGATGAGCAGTTCTTC. This sequence encodes CAISERQGDEQFF. The rearrangement joins TRBV10-3 to TRBJ2-1, with 9 bases identical to TRBD1. The CDR3 runs to 13 residues. With 3 bases clipped from V and 8 bases from J, the junction kept 2 bases outside the gene matches. From germline, CDR1 is ENHRY and CDR2 SYGVKD.

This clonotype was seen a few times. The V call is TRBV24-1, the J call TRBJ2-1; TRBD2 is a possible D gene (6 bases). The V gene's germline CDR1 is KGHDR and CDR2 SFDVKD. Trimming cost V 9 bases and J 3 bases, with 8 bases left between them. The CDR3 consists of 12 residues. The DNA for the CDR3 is TGTGCCACCGGGACTTTCTACAATGAGCAGTTCTTC. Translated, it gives CATGTFYNEQFF.

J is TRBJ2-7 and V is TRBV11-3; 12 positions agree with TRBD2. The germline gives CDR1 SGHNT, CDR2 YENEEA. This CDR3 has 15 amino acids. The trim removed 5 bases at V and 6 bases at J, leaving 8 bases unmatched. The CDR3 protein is CASSLRLAGAREQYF. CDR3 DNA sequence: TGTGCCAGCAGCCTAAGACTAGCGGGGGCCCGCGAGCAGTACTTC.

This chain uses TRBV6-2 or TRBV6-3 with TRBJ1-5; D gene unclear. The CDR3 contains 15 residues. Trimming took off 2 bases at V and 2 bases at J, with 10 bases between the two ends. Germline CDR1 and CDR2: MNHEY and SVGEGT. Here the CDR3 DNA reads TGTGCCAGCAGTTACCACGGAGGAGGCAATCAGCCCCAGCATTTT. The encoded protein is CASSYHGGGNQPQHF.

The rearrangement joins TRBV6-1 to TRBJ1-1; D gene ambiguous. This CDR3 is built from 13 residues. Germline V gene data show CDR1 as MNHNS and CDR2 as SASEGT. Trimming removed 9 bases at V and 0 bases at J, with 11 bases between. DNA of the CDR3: TGTGCCAGTCAGCGGTCAATGAACACTGAAGCTTTCTTT. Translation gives CASQRSMNTEAFF.

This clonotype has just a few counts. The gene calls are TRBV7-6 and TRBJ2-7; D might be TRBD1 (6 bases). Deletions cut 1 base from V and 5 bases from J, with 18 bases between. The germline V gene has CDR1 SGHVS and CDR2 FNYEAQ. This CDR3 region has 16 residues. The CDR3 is CASSLEGSGVVHEQYF. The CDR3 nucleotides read TGTGCCAGCAGCTTAGAAGGGTCAGGGGTTGTCCACGAGCAGTACTTC.